The 5 T cell receptor beta chains below all came from one sample that was sequenced in a study of T cells after yellow fever vaccination. TCRdb re-analysed the 5' RACE reads in MiXCR, keeping a single row per CDR3 protein. Seen here are about 85,000 distinct CDR3 sequences, approximately 12% observed once, and the top ten hold just under 25%. The sample consisted of CD8+ T cells not binding an NS4B(214-222) dextramer, sorted from PBMCs, taken approximately 22 days after the first yellow fever vaccination. These receptors came from a young man who received the YFV17D yellow fever vaccine.

This clonotype was detected a few times. The chain uses TRBV6-1 and TRBJ2-1, with TRBD1 matching 7 bases. V gave up 5 bases and J gave up 0 bases; unmatched junction bases: 4. Germline V gene data show CDR1 as MNHNS and CDR2 as SASEGT. This CDR3 is built from 15 residues. The CDR3 loop is CASSPRGFSYNEQFF. The DNA of the CDR3 is TGTGCCAGCAGTCCCAGGGGGTTCTCCTACAATGAGCAGTTCTTC.

This clonotype appeared a few times. This CDR3 is CAWLLDREDYGYTF. The DNA of the CDR3 is TGTGCCTGGTTATTGGACAGGGAAGATTATGGCTACACCTTC. The chain couples TRBV30 to TRBJ1-2, with 8 bases identical to TRBD1. The CDR3 covers 14 residues. The germline V gene encodes CDR1 GTSNPN and CDR2 SVGIG (reference sequence). The ends lost 5 bases at V and 5 bases at J; junction bases unmatched: 10.

The chain has TRBV4-1 and TRBJ2-1; perhaps TRBD1 as D (6 bases). Germline values: CDR1 MGHRA, CDR2 YSYEKL. V lost 0 bases to trimming and J lost 8 bases, with 17 bases between them. The CDR3 contains 16 residues. CDR3 region: CASSQESTGYFHEQFF. The CDR3 nucleotides are TGCGCCAGCAGCCAAGAATCTACAGGGTATTTCCATGAGCAGTTCTTC.

This clonotype has only a few counts. The V and J genes are TRBV27 and TRBJ1-2; the D is unclear. V shed 6 bases and J shed 7 bases, with 15 bases lying between them. The CDR3 covers 13 residues. Germline values: CDR1 MNHEY, CDR2 SMNVEV (reference sequence). Written as DNA, the CDR3 is TGTGCCAGCAGCCCCGTCAGGAATGGTGGCTACACCTTC. This sequence encodes CASSPVRNGGYTF.

This clonotype was seen a few times. The rearrangement joins TRBV19 to TRBJ2-1, with TRBD2 matching 9 bases. The CDR3 has 14 amino acids. Trimming cost V 4 bases and J 5 bases; bases outside gene matches: 3. CDR1 LNHDA and CDR2 SQIVND come from the germline V gene (reference sequence). CDR3 in amino acids: CASSSGGDHNEQFF. DNA for the CDR3: TGTGCCAGTAGTAGCGGGGGGGACCACAATGAGCAGTTCTTC.